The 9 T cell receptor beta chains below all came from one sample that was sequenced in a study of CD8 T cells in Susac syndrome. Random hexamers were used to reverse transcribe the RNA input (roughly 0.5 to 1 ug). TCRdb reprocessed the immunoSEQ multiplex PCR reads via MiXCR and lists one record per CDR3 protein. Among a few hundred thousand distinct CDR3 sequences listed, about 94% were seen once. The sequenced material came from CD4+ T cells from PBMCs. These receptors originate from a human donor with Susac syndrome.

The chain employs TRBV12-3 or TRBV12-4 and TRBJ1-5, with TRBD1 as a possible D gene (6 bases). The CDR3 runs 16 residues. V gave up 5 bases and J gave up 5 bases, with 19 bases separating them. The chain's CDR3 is CASSPRGSGAHQPQHF. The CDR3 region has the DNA TGTGCCAGCAGTCCAAGGGGGTCAGGCGCGCATCAGCCCCAGCATTTT.

Written as DNA, the CDR3 is TGTGCCAGCAGGGTAGATAGCGGGGGGCTCGGGAATACGCAGTATTTT. This gives the protein CASRVDSGGLGNTQYF. The rearrangement links TRBV12-3 or TRBV12-4 to TRBJ2-3, with 10 bases that match TRBD2. The CDR3 totals 16 residues. The trim removed 6 bases at V and 7 bases at J, leaving 13 bases unmatched.

This chain's CDR3 is CASGQRGLHSGANVLTF. CDR3 DNA: TGTGCCAGCGGACAACGGGGGCTTCACTCTGGGGCCAACGTCCTGACTTTC. This chain links TRBV27 with TRBJ2-6; D may match TRBD1 or TRBD2 (6 bases each). Deletions cut 8 bases from V and 0 bases from J, with 17 bases between. This CDR3 comprises 17 residues. Germline lookup yields CDR1 MNHEY and CDR2 SMNVEV (reference sequence).

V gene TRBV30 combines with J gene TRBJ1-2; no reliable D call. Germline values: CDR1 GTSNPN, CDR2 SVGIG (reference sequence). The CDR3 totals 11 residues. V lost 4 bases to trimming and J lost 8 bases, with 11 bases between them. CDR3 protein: CAWTIERGYTF. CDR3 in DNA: TGTGCCTGGACTATTGAGAGGGGCTACACCTTC.

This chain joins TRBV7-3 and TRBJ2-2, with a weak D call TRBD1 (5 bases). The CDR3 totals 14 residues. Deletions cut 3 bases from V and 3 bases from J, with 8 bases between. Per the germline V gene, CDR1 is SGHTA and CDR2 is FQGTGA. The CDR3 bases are TGTGCCAGCAGCTTCAGGGTCGACACCGGGGAGCTGTTTTTT. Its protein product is CASSFRVDTGELFF.

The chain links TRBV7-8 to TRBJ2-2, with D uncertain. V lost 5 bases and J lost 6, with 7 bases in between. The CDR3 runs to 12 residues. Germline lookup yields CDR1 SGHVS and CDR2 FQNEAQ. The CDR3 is CASSISPGELFF. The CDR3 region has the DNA TGTGCCAGCAGCATTAGTCCCGGGGAGCTGTTTTTT.

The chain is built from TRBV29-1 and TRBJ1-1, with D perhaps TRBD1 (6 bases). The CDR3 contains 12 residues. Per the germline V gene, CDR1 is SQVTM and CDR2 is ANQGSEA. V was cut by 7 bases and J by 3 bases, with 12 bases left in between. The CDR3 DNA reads TGCAGCGCGGGGGCACATGACACTGAAGCTTTCTTT. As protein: CSAGAHDTEAFF.

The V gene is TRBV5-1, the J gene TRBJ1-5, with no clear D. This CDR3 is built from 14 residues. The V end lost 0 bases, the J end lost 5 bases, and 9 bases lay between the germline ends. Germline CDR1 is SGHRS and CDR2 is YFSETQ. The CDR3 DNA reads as TGCGCCAGCAGCTTGGGGGGAGGTTATCAGCCCCAGCATTTT. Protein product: CASSLGGGYQPQHF.

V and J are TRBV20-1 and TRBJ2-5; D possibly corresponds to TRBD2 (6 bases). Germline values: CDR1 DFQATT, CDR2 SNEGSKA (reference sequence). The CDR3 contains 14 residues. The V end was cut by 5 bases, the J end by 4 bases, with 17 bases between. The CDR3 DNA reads TGCAGTGCTGACGAAAACCTGGGGGGAGAGACCCAGTACTTC. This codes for CSADENLGGETQYF.